The text below deals with one T cell receptor beta chain. Its antigen is undetermined. TCRdb recomputed calls from the RT-PCR reads with MiXCR, one row per CDR3 protein. The data contain roughly 2,700 distinct CDR3 sequences, about 85% of them singletons. The V and J ends lost 7 bases and 0 bases respectively, with 8 bases between them. Per germline, CDR1 SQVTM and CDR2 ANQGSEA. The length of the CDR3 is 12 residues. The data belong to a study of yellow fever vaccine responses in identical twins. General study findings and limits: Convergence reportedly seemed to mark part of the twins' vaccine T cell response, with personalization marking the rest.

The specimen comprised T cells from blood (PBMCs), unsorted or a sorted subset (not recorded which), sampled before or after yellow fever vaccination (not recorded which). The sequence was obtained from a female donor who received the yellow fever vaccine. The V and J genes are TRBV29-1 and TRBJ2-3; no firm D call. CDR3 amino acids: CSGHRSTDTQYF. DNA of the CDR3: TGCAGCGGCCACAGAAGCACAGATACGCAGTATTTT.